This TCR beta chain is drawn from a study of molecular identifiers for immune sequencing clone quantification. Study-level findings and limits: Underestimated sizes of highly expanded clones could result from identical TCR molecules that share a barcode. In naive cells, clones above 20 RNA copies held under 1% of molecules, whereas in effector cells they held over 99%. Even with some 960,000 naive cells present, spiked Jurkat TCR RNA from one cell was reportedly detectable.

This clonotype was observed a handful of times. Its target is not known. Germline V lookup: CDR1 MNHNS, CDR2 SASEGT. V shed 6 bases, J shed 4 bases, and the junction held 5 bases outside the gene matches. The length of the CDR3 is 15 residues. From the PCR reads, TCRdb called clonotypes with MiXCR, one entry per CDR3 protein. The sample records about half a million distinct CDR3 sequences, around 23% being singletons. The chain couples TRBV6-1 to TRBJ1-4; 10 nucleotides line up with TRBD1. The sequencing input was naive CD8+ T cells from blood, with Jurkat cell RNA spiked in. Subset denoted: FACS-sorted CD8+CD4-CCR7+CD45RA+ naive T cells. The source of this sequence is a human donor in good health. Some libraries in this study had Jurkat cell RNA spiked in. CDR3 protein: CASRADRGDNEKLFF. Written as DNA, the CDR3 is TGTGCCAGCAGGGCGGACAGGGGGGATAATGAAAAACTGTTTTTT.